The 10 T cell receptor beta chains below all came from one sample that was sequenced in a study of cytomegalovirus exposure and HLA in healthy donors. PCR employed 60 Vbeta and 13 Jbeta primers. Sequencing used immunoSEQ multiplex PCR; TCRdb keeps in-frame clones, though not all of them. The sample lists about 160,000 clones, around 78% occurring once. Sequences were obtained from PBMCs. These receptors were taken from a man aged 35-49 years in good health and CMV-seronegative.

The chain combines TRBV21-1 with TRBJ2-7; the listed D gene, TRBD1, was not tested against the DNA. TRBV21-1 is a known pseudogene. The CDR3 covers 15 residues. The CDR3 nucleotides are TGTGCCAGCAGCAAAGATAGCAGGGTCCACTACGAGCAGTACTTC. It specifies CASSKDSRVHYEQYF.

This clone is a singleton in its sample. V and J are TRBV6-6 and TRBJ2-2; no firm D call. V dropped 6 bases and J dropped 0 bases, with 11 bases sitting between them. From germline, CDR1 is MNHNY and CDR2 SVGAGI (reference sequence). The CDR3 has 15 amino acids. Here the CDR3 reads CASSAARTNTGELFF. The CDR3 DNA follows: TGTGCCAGCAGCGCGGCCAGAACGAACACCGGGGAGCTGTTTTTT.

This clone was observed a few times. V and J are TRBV2 and TRBJ1-2; D is uncertain. This CDR3 is built from 13 residues. V was trimmed by 5 bases and J by 4 bases, leaving 11 bases between them. Germline CDR1 SNHLY, CDR2 FYNNEI. This CDR3 reads CASSYGFSYGYTF. The CDR3 DNA follows: TGTGCCAGCAGTTACGGTTTTAGCTATGGCTACACCTTC.

Comments on this clone: Other DNA variants within this sample encode the same CDR3. This chain connects TRBV5-6 to TRBJ1-3; 9 bases fit TRBD1. Per the germline V gene, CDR1 is SGHDT and CDR2 is YYEEEE. Unmatched junction bases numbered 12, after V lost 4 bases and J lost 4 bases. The CDR3 has 17 amino acids. The CDR3 DNA reads as TGTGCCAGCAGCCGGAGGGGACAGGGATTAGCCGGAAACACCATATATTTT. Translation gives CASSRRGQGLAGNTIYF.

The chain links TRBV6-1 to TRBJ2-7; TRBD2 is a possible D gene (5 bases). CDR1 MNHNS and CDR2 SASEGT come from the germline V gene. Trimming removed 2 bases at V and 3 bases at J, with 32 bases between. This CDR3 contains 21 residues. This CDR3 is CASSEPVNSRGRILGFYEQYV. The CDR3 DNA reads TGTGCCAGCAGTGAACCTGTAAACTCCCGGGGTCGTATACTCGGATTCTACGAGCAGTACGTC.

This chain uses TRBV6-1 with TRBJ1-2; perhaps TRBD1 as D (6 bases). Trimming stripped 6 bases from V and 3 bases from J, with 8 bases between. Germline CDR1 and CDR2: MNHNS and SASEGT. The CDR3 consists of 12 residues. CDR3 residues: CASSYRDYGYTF. DNA for the CDR3: TGTGCCAGCAGCTACAGGGACTATGGCTACACCTTC.

This clone was counted a single time. The chain carries TRBV5-1 and TRBJ2-7, with TRBD2 identical over 11 bases. CDR3 size: 15 residues. Germline V gene data show CDR1 as SGHRS and CDR2 as YFSETQ. V trimming: 3 bases; J trimming: 7 bases; junction bases outside the gene matches: 9. CDR3 coding DNA: TGCGCCAGCAGCTCCGGGACTAGCGGTCCAGGTGAGCAGTACTTC. As protein: CASSSGTSGPGEQYF.

This chain joins TRBV6-5 and TRBJ2-5; D might be TRBD1 (6 bases). The CDR3 totals 14 residues. Germline loops: CDR1 MNHEY, CDR2 SVGAGI. V was pared by 5 bases and J by 5 bases, with 15 bases between. CDR3 sequence (DNA): TGTGCCAGCAGTGTTAACAGGGCGGGCGAGACCCAGTACTTC. It translates to CASSVNRAGETQYF.

This clone was detected a few times. The chain has TRBV6-1 and TRBJ2-7, with 11 bases aligning to TRBD1. V gave up 7 bases and J gave up 3 bases; unmatched junction bases: 5. The germline CDR1 and CDR2 sequences are MNHNS and SASEGT. The CDR3 sequence is 14 residues long. CDR3 region: CASTQGTGGYEQYF. The CDR3 DNA reads as TGTGCCAGCACCCAGGGGACAGGGGGCTACGAGCAGTACTTC.

The chain combines TRBV28 with TRBJ1-3; TRBD1 is a possible D gene (6 bases). V shed 3 bases and J shed 0 bases, with 9 bases lying between them. This CDR3 region has 15 residues. Looked up from germline, CDR1 is MDHEN and CDR2 is SYDVKM. CDR3 coding DNA: TGTGCCAGCAGTTTTGGGGGCTCCTCTGGAAACACCATATATTTT. Encoded protein: CASSFGGSSGNTIYF.